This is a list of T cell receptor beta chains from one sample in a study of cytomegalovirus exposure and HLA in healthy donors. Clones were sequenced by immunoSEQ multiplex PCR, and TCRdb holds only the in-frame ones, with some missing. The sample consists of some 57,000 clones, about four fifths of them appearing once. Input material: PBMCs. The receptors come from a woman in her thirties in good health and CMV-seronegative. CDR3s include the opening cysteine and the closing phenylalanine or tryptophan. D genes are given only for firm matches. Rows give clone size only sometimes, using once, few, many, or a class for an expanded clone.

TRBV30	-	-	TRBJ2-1	TGTGCCTACCACAGGGCTACATCCTACAATGAGCAGTTCTTC	CAYHRATSYNEQFF
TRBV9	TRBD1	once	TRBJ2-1	TGTGCCAGCAGCATACAGGGGACGGGTTCCTACAATGAGCAGTTCTTC	CASSIQGTGSYNEQFF
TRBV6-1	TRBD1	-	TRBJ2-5	TGTGCCAGCAGTCGGGACAGGGCTTGGGAGACCCAGTACTTC	CASSRDRAWETQYF
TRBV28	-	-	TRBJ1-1	TGTGCCACCAGCCAGATGAACACTGAAGCTTTCTTT	CATSQMNTEAFF
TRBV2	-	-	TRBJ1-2	TGTGCCAGCAGTGAAAGTCGTCTCGGTGGCTACACCTTC	CASSESRLGGYTF
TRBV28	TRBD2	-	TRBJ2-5	TGTGCCAGCCTTTCACCGGGACTAGCGGGAGGAGAGACCCAGTACTTC	CASLSPGLAGGETQYF
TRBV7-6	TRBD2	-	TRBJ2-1	TGTGCCAGCAGCTGGGGGACTAGCGGGCTGAGCAATGAGCAGTTCTTC	CASSWGTSGLSNEQFF
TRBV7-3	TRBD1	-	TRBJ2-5	TGTGCCAGCAGCCACGGACAGGAAGAGACCCAGTACTTC	CASSHGQEETQYF
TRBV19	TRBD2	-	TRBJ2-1	TGTGCCAGTAGTATCACCCTCAGCGGGAGTCAGTACAATGAGCAGTTCTTC	CASSITLSGSQYNEQFF
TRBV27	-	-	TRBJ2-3	TGTGCCAGCCGGGACTCTAGCACAGATACGCAGTATTTT	CASRDSSTDTQYF
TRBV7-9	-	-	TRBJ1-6	TGTGCCAGCAGCTTATGGACCCAGGGTTCACCCCTCCACTTT	CASSLWTQGSPLHF
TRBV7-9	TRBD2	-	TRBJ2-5	TGTGCCAGCAGCTTAGGACTAGCGGGAGGTTCTGAGACCCAGTACTTC	CASSLGLAGGSETQYF
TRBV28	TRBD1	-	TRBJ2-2	TGTGCCAGCAGTTTAATTTGGGACAGAAACACCGGGGAGCTGTTTTTT	CASSLIWDRNTGELFF
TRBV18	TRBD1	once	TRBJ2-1	TGTGCCAGCTCACCCGGGACAGGGGGCTATGAGCAGTTCTTC	CASSPGTGGYEQFF
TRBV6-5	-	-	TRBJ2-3	TGTGCCAGCAGTTACTCTCGGTGGAGGGGCACAGATACGCAGTATTTT	CASSYSRWRGTDTQYF
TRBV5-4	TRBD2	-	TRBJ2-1	TGTGCCAGCAGCCGGGGACTAGCGGGAGGGACTGAGCAGTTCTTC	CASSRGLAGGTEQFF
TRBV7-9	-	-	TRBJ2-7	TGTGCCAGCAGCACCTCGTCGGGTCAAAAGGAGTACTTC	CASSTSSGQKEYF
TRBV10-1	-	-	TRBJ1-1	TGCGCCAGCACCTATCGTCGGGAGGGGTTGAACACTGAAGCTTTCTTT	CASTYRREGLNTEAFF
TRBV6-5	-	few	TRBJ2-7	TGTGCCAGCAGACATAGACAGTTCACGAGATCCCAGTACTTC	CASRHRQFTRSQYF
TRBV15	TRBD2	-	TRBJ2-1	TGTGCCACCAGCAGAGATCGGGCGGGAGGTATCTACAATGAGCAGTTCTTC	CATSRDRAGGIYNEQFF